The 16 T cell receptor beta chains presented below share a single source sample, sequenced in a study of PD-1 blockade in classical Hodgkin lymphoma (dated by TCRdb to the early 2020s). Taken with the paper, the label for time point translates to: cycle 4 day 1 (C4D1), after less than 7 weeks of nivolumab. Relapse after autologous stem cell transplantation had occurred in all trial patients, and cohorts A, B and C were distinguished by prior brentuximab vedotin exposure. Library preparation employed the immunoSEQ multiplex PCR assay. As stored in TCRdb, this immuneACCESS dataset retains in-frame rearrangements with V and J assigned. A fraction of the clones does not appear; measured against another copy, unresolved V genes explain less than half of the discrepancy, and the remainder lacks a known reason. This sample has some 50,000 clones in its table, and about 75% of those were observed once. Approximately 12% of the sample comes from the top ten.

The material was peripheral blood mononuclear cells (PBMCs), obtained before the fourth cycle of nivolumab. The source is a human donor with classical Hodgkin lymphoma.

V usage is TRBV7-9 and J usage is TRBJ1-2; D is undetermined. Trimming took off 4 bases at V and 3 bases at J, with 15 bases between the two ends. Per germline, CDR1 SEHNR and CDR2 FQNEAQ (reference sequence). This CDR3 region has 15 residues. In DNA, the CDR3 is TGTGCCAGCAGCTATGGAAAGGACGGTTACTATGGCTACACCTTC. This codes for CASSYGKDGYYGYTF.

This chain uses TRBV5-4 with TRBJ1-1; 10 nucleotides match TRBD1. In germline, CDR1 is SGHNT, CDR2 YYREEE (reference sequence). Trimming at V came to 5 bases and at J to 2 bases, leaving 6 bases not matched to a gene. The CDR3 has 15 residues. This chain's CDR3 is CASSWGQGLNTEAFF. As DNA, the CDR3 is TGTGCCAGCAGTTGGGGACAGGGGCTTAACACTGAAGCTTTCTTT. The entire variable domain, with the rest obtained from reference TRBV5-4 and TRBJ1-1, is as follows: ETGVTQSPTHLIKTRGQQVTLRCSSQSGHNTVSWYQQALGQGPQFIFQYYREEENGRGNFPPRFSGLQFPNYSSELNVNALELDDSALYLCASSWGQGLNTEAFFGQGTRLTVV.

The genes are TRBV10-3 and TRBJ2-3; TRBD2 is a possible D gene (5 bases). The V and J ends lost 8 bases and 0 bases respectively, with 6 bases between them. This CDR3 spans 12 amino acids. From germline, CDR1 is ENHRY and CDR2 SYGVKD. The CDR3, as DNA: TGTGCCATCGGGAGTAGCACAGATACGCAGTATTTT. This gives the protein CAIGSSTDTQYF.

The chain combines TRBV11-3 with TRBJ1-2; no firm D call. The V end was cut by 2 bases, the J end by 8 bases, with 12 bases between. CDR1 SGHNT and CDR2 YENEEA come from the germline V gene. The CDR3 runs 13 residues. CDR3 residues: CASSLSVGGGYTF. CDR3 nucleotides: TGTGCCAGCAGCTTATCGGTGGGAGGAGGCTACACCTTC.

This chain uses TRBV14 with TRBJ2-5, with TRBD1 as a possible D gene (7 bases). The CDR3 runs 13 residues. Germline lookup yields CDR1 SGHDN and CDR2 FVKESK. Trimming removed 3 bases from V and 7 bases from J, with 12 bases in between. CDR3 protein: CASSQGTAGTQYF. The CDR3 coding sequence is TGTGCCAGCAGCCAGGGGACAGCGGGGACCCAGTACTTC.

The table lists this clone with a few counts. The chain combines TRBV5-4 with TRBJ2-2, with D tentatively TRBD2 (6 bases). CDR1 and CDR2 (germline): SGHNT, YYREEE (reference sequence). The CDR3 is made up of 15 amino acids. Trimming removed 3 bases at V and 0 bases at J, with 9 bases between. The CDR3: CASSWDFPNTGELFF. The CDR3 bases are TGTGCCAGCAGCTGGGACTTCCCGAACACCGGGGAGCTGTTTTTT.

CDR3 protein: CASRQGRGSPLHF. The DNA for the CDR3 is TGTGCCAGCAGACAGGGACGAGGATCACCCCTCCACTTT. This chain joins TRBV25-1 and TRBJ1-6; tentative D call: TRBD1 (6 bases). Germline-derived CDR1 and CDR2 are MGHDK and SYGVNS. The V and J ends lost 6 bases and 10 bases respectively, with 13 bases between them. This CDR3 region has 13 residues.

V gene TRBV5-5 combines with J gene TRBJ2-7, with 10 positions matching TRBD2. The CDR3 sequence is 15 residues long. Germline V gene lookup returns CDR1 SGHKS and CDR2 YYEKEE (reference sequence). Germline trimming cut 0 bases from V and 4 bases from J; bases unmatched to any gene: 4. CDR3 amino acids: CASSLGLAGAYEQYF. In DNA, the CDR3 is TGTGCCAGCAGCTTGGGCCTAGCGGGAGCATACGAGCAGTACTTC. The full variable domain, in which reference TRBV5-5 and TRBJ2-7 provide the parts outside the CDR3, is DAGVTQSPTHLIKTRGQQVTLRCSPISGHKSVSWYQQVLGQGPQFIFQYYEKEERGRGNFPDRFSARQFPNYSSELNVNALLLGDSALYLCASSLGLAGAYEQYFGPGTRLTVT.

The chain couples TRBV10-2 to TRBJ1-3, with unresolved D. This CDR3 region has 14 residues. Trimming took 8 bases from V and 4 from J, leaving 15 bases between them. CDR1 WSHSY and CDR2 SAAADI come from the germline V gene. For the CDR3, the DNA is TGCGCCAGCGCCCGGGGTCTTGACGGAAACACCATATATTTT. Its protein product is CASARGLDGNTIYF.

This chain uses TRBV28 with TRBJ1-2; 7 bases map to TRBD1. In germline, CDR1 is MDHEN, CDR2 SYDVKM. The CDR3 has 20 residues. V gave up 4 bases and J gave up 1 base; unmatched junction bases: 21. The CDR3 loop is CASSSNFISGQLSINYGYTF. The CDR3 DNA sequence: TGTGCCAGCAGTTCCAATTTTATCTCGGGACAGCTATCTATTAACTATGGCTACACCTTC.

The chain recombines TRBV30 with TRBJ2-7; D gene ambiguous. The CDR3 consists of 13 residues. The V gene lost 0 bases and the J gene lost 7 bases, with 13 bases spanning the gap. Germline CDR1 is GTSNPN and CDR2 is SVGIG (reference sequence). The CDR3 bases are TGTGCCTGGAGTGTAGGACCGGACCTTGAGCAGTACTTC. Protein: CAWSVGPDLEQYF. Based on the CDR3 plus reference TRBV30 and TRBJ2-7, the full variable domain is SQTIHQWPATLVQPVGSPLSLECTVEGTSNPNLYWYRQAAGRGLQLLFYSVGIGQISSEVPQNLSASRPQDRQFILSSKKLLLSDSGFYLCAWSVGPDLEQYFGPGTRLTVT.

The chain is built from TRBV5-4 and TRBJ2-4; TRBD1 or TRBD2 may be the D gene (5 bases each). Germline CDR1 SGHNT, CDR2 YYREEE (reference sequence). Trimming took 2 bases from V and 4 from J, leaving 10 bases between them. The CDR3 has 14 amino acids. CDR3 nucleotides: TGTGCCAGCAGCTTTCGGGACGCTAAAAACATTCAGTACTTC. This gives the protein CASSFRDAKNIQYF.

The genes are TRBV19 and TRBJ2-3; the match to TRBD2 covers 11 bases. Germline lookup yields CDR1 LNHDA and CDR2 SQIVND (reference sequence). There are 17 residues in the CDR3. Losses at the gene ends were 4 bases for V and 3 bases for J; bases not matched to a gene: 9. The CDR3 loop is CASSTRAWTSGTDTQYF. CDR3 sequence (DNA): TGTGCCAGTAGTACCCGCGCTTGGACTAGCGGGACAGATACGCAGTATTTT.

V usage is TRBV5-6 and J usage is TRBJ2-7, with TRBD2 identical over 8 bases. V trimming: 4 bases; J trimming: 4 bases; junction bases outside the gene matches: 16. Germline CDR1 SGHDT, CDR2 YYEEEE. The CDR3 consists of 17 residues. The CDR3 nucleotides are TGTGCCAGCAGCGGTTCGGCGAGGAAGGGCGGGAGGTACGAGCAGTACTTC. Protein product: CASSGSARKGGRYEQYF. Filled out from reference TRBV5-6 and TRBJ2-7, the complete variable domain reads DAGVTQSPTHLIKTRGQQVTLRCSPKSGHDTVSWYQQALGQGPQFIFQYYEEEERQRGNFPDRFSGHQFPNYSSELNVNALLLGDSALYLCASSGSARKGGRYEQYFGPGTRLTVT.

This rearrangement joins TRBV7-2 to TRBJ2-1; 11 bases map to TRBD2. CDR1 is SGHTA, CDR2 FQGNSA, per germline. There are 17 residues in the CDR3. The V segment lost 5 bases and the J segment 2 bases; nucleotides outside the gene matches: 8. The CDR3 sequence: CASSPPTSGKTYNEQFF. The CDR3 nucleotides are TGTGCCAGCAGCCCCCCGACTAGCGGGAAGACCTACAATGAGCAGTTCTTC.

The rearrangement uses TRBV2 and TRBJ1-2, with D uncertain. The CDR3 has 16 residues. The germline gives CDR1 SNHLY, CDR2 FYNNEI. Between the trimmed V and J ends, which lost 5 bases and 1 base, there was a span of 17 bases. The CDR3 is CASSPTVIGGNYGYTF. DNA of the CDR3: TGTGCCAGCAGTCCGACGGTGATAGGCGGTAACTATGGCTACACCTTC.